Below, 25 T cell receptor beta chains from the same sample are listed, as sequenced in a study of CD8 T cells in ankylosing spondylitis (dated by TCRdb to about 2017). Libraries came from 5' RACE. Data came from an Illumina HiSeq 2500. Starting from the raw public reads, TCRdb applied fastp trimming at Q25, assembled clones with MiXCR and retained in-frame beta chains. Every entry covers one CDR3 protein and lists the most common genes and DNA from its rows. The sample yields 210,000 or so distinct CDR3 sequences; under 30% were counted once. Less than 8.5% of the sample comes from the top ten. The sample was blood, either unsorted or a sorted T cell fraction (not recorded which). The origin of the receptors is a male donor with ankylosing spondylitis or in good health (not recorded which).

In DNA, the CDR3 is TGCAGCGTTGAGAGGCCCAAAGGAGAGACCCAGTACTTC. This sequence encodes CSVERPKGETQYF. The chain uses TRBV29-1 and TRBJ2-5; D is unclear. V lost 3 bases to trimming and J lost 4 bases, with 12 bases between them. The CDR3 spans 13 residues. Germline-derived CDR1 and CDR2 are SQVTM and ANQGSEA. Full variable domain (rest looked up from reference TRBV29-1 and TRBJ2-5): SAVISQKPSRDICQRGTSLTIQCQVDSQVTMMFWYRQQPGQSLTLIATANQGSEATYESGFVIDKFPISRPNLTFSTLTVSNMSPEDSSIYLCSVERPKGETQYFGPGTRLLVL.

This clonotype was seen at least ten times. V gene TRBV24-1 combines with J gene TRBJ2-1, with 11 bases lining up with TRBD2. This CDR3 is 19 amino acids long. The J segment lost 0 bases and the V segment lost 5 bases, leaving 11 bases of the junction unmatched. CDR1 is KGHDR and CDR2 is SFDVKD in the germline V gene. The CDR3 bases are TGTGCCACCAGTGTACCCGGGACTAGCGGAACGAGCTCCTACAATGAGCAGTTCTTC. It is translated as CATSVPGTSGTSSYNEQFF.

This clonotype was counted only a few times. The V gene is TRBV10-3, the J gene TRBJ2-2; D gene uncertain. The germline V gene has CDR1 ENHRY and CDR2 SYGVKD. The CDR3 covers 13 residues. Trimming stripped 4 bases from V and 5 bases from J, with 8 bases between. CDR3 region: CAISVERTGELFF. The CDR3, as DNA: TGTGCCATCAGTGTTGAGAGAACCGGGGAGCTGTTTTTT.

This clonotype came up many times. The V gene is TRBV12-3 or TRBV12-4, the J gene TRBJ2-3, with TRBD2 matching over 13 bases. The CDR3 runs to 15 residues. J was trimmed by 5 bases and V by 6 bases; bases with no gene match: 5. CDR3 sequence: CASSLGLAGRDTQYF. The CDR3 nucleotides read TGTGCCAGCAGCCTGGGACTAGCGGGACGAGATACGCAGTATTTT.

In DNA form, the CDR3 reads TGTGCCAGCAAGAACAGGTGGAGTAGGGCCTACGAGCAGTACTTC. Translating it yields CASKNRWSRAYEQYF. The rearrangement joins TRBV7-2 to TRBJ2-7, with TRBD1 as a possible D gene (5 bases). Germline V gene lookup returns CDR1 SGHTA and CDR2 FQGNSA. This CDR3 spans 15 amino acids. The V end lost 7 bases, the J end lost 2 bases, and 18 bases lay between the germline ends.

In this sample, this clonotype turned up many times. The chain recombines TRBV6-1 with TRBJ2-3; no definite D call. The CDR3 runs 15 residues. The germline V gene encodes CDR1 MNHNS and CDR2 SASEGT. Trimming shortened V by 2 bases and J by 0 bases, and 9 bases separated the two germline ends. The CDR3 coding sequence is TGTGCCAGCAGTGAATTCGGCCGAAGCACAGATACGCAGTATTTT. It codes for CASSEFGRSTDTQYF.

The chain joins TRBV4-3 to TRBJ2-7; unclear D gene. Germline CDR1 reads LGHNA; CDR2 reads YSLEER. Trimming removed 0 bases at V and 3 bases at J, with 6 bases between. The CDR3 spans 13 residues. For the CDR3, the DNA is TGCGCCAGCAGCCAAGAAACCCACTACGAGCAGTACTTC. It translates to CASSQETHYEQYF.

V usage is TRBV20-1 and J usage is TRBJ1-1, with D possibly being TRBD1 (5 bases). The CDR3 covers 11 residues. Per the germline V gene, CDR1 is DFQATT and CDR2 is SNEGSKA (reference sequence). V lost 4 bases and J lost 7, with 10 bases in between. CDR3 nucleotide sequence: TGCAGTGCTACAGGGACCCTTGAAGCTTTCTTT. This codes for CSATGTLEAFF.

This clonotype was seen many times. The chain has TRBV4-1 and TRBJ1-3; TRBD1 matches 7 bases. Germline CDR1 reads MGHRA; CDR2 reads YSYEKL. The CDR3 has 15 residues. V was pared by 4 bases and J by 7 bases, with 10 bases of the junction left unmatched. The CDR3 protein is CASSPLDRERNTIYF. The CDR3 bases are TGCGCCAGCAGCCCCTTAGACAGGGAGAGGAACACCATATATTTT.

This clonotype was recorded at least ten times. This chain joins TRBV7-2 and TRBJ2-7; no clear D gene. The CDR3 is 10 residues long. The V and J ends lost 2 bases and 6 bases respectively, with 2 bases between them. CDR1 is SGHTA, CDR2 FQGNSA, per germline. The DNA of the CDR3 is TGTGCCAGCAGCTTATCCGAGCAGTACTTC. This translates into CASSLSEQYF.

This clonotype was counted many times. The V gene is TRBV18, the J gene TRBJ2-2; 10 positions match TRBD1. The CDR3 is 15 amino acids. J gave up 6 bases and V 6 bases, and 7 bases lay outside the gene matches. CDR1 and CDR2 from the germline V gene are KGHSH and LQKENI. The CDR3 sequence: CASSPTGGSAGELFF. In DNA form, the CDR3 reads TGTGCCAGCTCCCCGACAGGGGGCTCGGCCGGGGAGCTGTTTTTT. The variable domain in full, with the rest retrieved from reference TRBV18 and TRBJ2-2, is NAGVMQNPRHLVRRRGQEARLRCSPMKGHSHVYWYRQLPEEGLKFMVYLQKENIIDESGMPKERFSAEFPKEGPSILRIQQVVRGDSAAYFCASSPTGGSAGELFFGEGSRLTVL.

This clonotype was seen more than once but under ten times. The chain carries TRBV10-3 and TRBJ2-1; 10 bases agree with TRBD2. Germline V gene data show CDR1 as ENHRY and CDR2 as SYGVKD. The junction had 6 bases not matched to a gene; V was cut back by 6 bases and J by 7 bases. The length of the CDR3 is 14 residues. This chain's CDR3 is CAIRPGLARNEQFF. In DNA form, the CDR3 reads TGTGCCATCAGACCGGGACTAGCGCGGAATGAGCAGTTCTTC.

This clonotype was seen a few times. This chain connects TRBV3-1 to TRBJ2-5; D is perhaps TRBD2 (6 bases). The germline V and J ends were trimmed by 4 bases and 2 bases, with 14 bases remaining between them. Germline CDR1 reads LGHDT; CDR2 reads YNNKEL (reference sequence). This CDR3 contains 15 residues. The chain's CDR3 is CASSPTVSGQETQYF. The CDR3 DNA reads TGTGCCAGCAGCCCGACAGTTAGCGGACAAGAGACCCAGTACTTC.

This clonotype was seen ten or more times. This chain links TRBV15 with TRBJ1-6; no definite D call. The CDR3 contains 14 residues. CDR1 is LNHNV, CDR2 YYDKDF, per germline (reference sequence). V shed 3 bases and J shed 9 bases, with 12 bases lying between them. The CDR3 DNA sequence: TGTGCCACCAGCAGGGGGTCAACGGGTTCACCCCTCCACTTT. This encodes CATSRGSTGSPLHF.

The V gene is TRBV20-1, the J gene TRBJ2-7; the match to TRBD2 covers 9 bases. Looked up from germline, CDR1 is DFQATT and CDR2 is SNEGSKA (reference sequence). The CDR3 spans 13 residues. The V segment lost 3 bases and the J segment 6 bases; nucleotides outside the gene matches: 6. The DNA for the CDR3 is TGCAGTGCTAGGCCAGTAGCGGGAGTCGAGCAGTACTTC. Protein product: CSARPVAGVEQYF.

This clonotype appeared many times. V gene TRBV6-1 combines with J gene TRBJ2-1; 7 nucleotides agree with TRBD2. CDR1 is MNHNS, CDR2 SASEGT, per germline. The CDR3 spans 13 residues. The ends lost 8 bases at V and 9 bases at J; junction bases unmatched: 10. CDR3 in DNA: TGTGCCAGCTCTCCTACTAGCGAGGGTGAGCAGTTCTTC. It codes for CASSPTSEGEQFF.

This clonotype was recorded at least ten times. This sequence joins TRBV6-2 or TRBV6-3 and TRBJ1-2; D is uncertain. CDR3 length: 13 amino acids. The V end was cut by 6 bases, the J end by 4 bases, with 12 bases between. Germline V gene lookup returns CDR1 MNHEY and CDR2 SVGEGT. In nucleotides, the CDR3 is TGTGCCAGCAGCCCCGACGGAACCTATGGCTACACCTTC. Residues: CASSPDGTYGYTF.

This clonotype was counted many times. The chain has TRBV29-1 and TRBJ2-7; D ambiguous. The CDR3 runs to 14 residues. V gave up 8 bases and J gave up 0 bases, with 17 bases separating them. Germline CDR1 is SQVTM and CDR2 is ANQGSEA. The CDR3 here is CSPRKGRSSYEQYF. In nucleotides, the CDR3 is TGCAGCCCTCGTAAGGGCCGAAGCTCCTACGAGCAGTACTTC.

The V and J genes are TRBV21-1 and TRBJ2-7; the table names TRBD1, a call not compared with the DNA. TRBV21-1 is noted as a pseudogene. CDR3 length equals 18 residues. Here the CDR3 reads CASSSDRSPPIRVYEQYF. CDR3 nucleotide sequence: TGTGCCAGCAGCAGTGACAGGTCCCCACCTATACGAGTATACGAGCAGTACTTC.

This clonotype was counted ten times or more. The V call is TRBV7-8, the J call TRBJ1-2, with D tentatively TRBD1 (5 bases). Trimming removed 5 bases at V and 3 bases at J, with 10 bases between. CDR1 is SGHVS, CDR2 FQNEAQ, per germline. The CDR3 is 13 amino acids. The CDR3 spells CASSKSRDYGYTF. Here the CDR3 DNA reads TGTGCCAGCAGCAAAAGCAGGGACTATGGCTACACCTTC.

A few counts support this clonotype. The rearrangement joins TRBV3-1 to TRBJ2-1; 9 bases align to TRBD2. In germline, CDR1 is LGHDT, CDR2 YNNKEL (reference sequence). V shed 7 bases and J 7 bases; nucleotides not matched to a gene: 11. This CDR3 spans 15 amino acids. Here the CDR3 reads CASNIFSGSTNEQFF. The CDR3, as DNA: TGTGCCAGCAACATATTTAGCGGGAGTACAAATGAGCAGTTCTTC.

This clonotype appeared a single time. The chain links TRBV11-2 to TRBJ1-2; D might be TRBD1 (6 bases). The CDR3 sequence is 15 residues long. Per the germline V gene, CDR1 is SGHAT and CDR2 is FQNNGV. Trimming took off 4 bases at V and 8 bases at J, with 20 bases between the two ends. Here the CDR3 DNA reads TGTGCCAGCAGCTCCGACCGGGGGCTTCGAGGGGGCTACACCTTC. Residues: CASSSDRGLRGGYTF.

This clonotype has a count of ten or more. The gene calls are TRBV27 and TRBJ2-1, with D maybe TRBD2 (5 bases). Between the trimmed V and J ends, which lost 2 bases and 7 bases, there was a span of 9 bases. There are 13 residues in the CDR3. The germline CDR1 and CDR2 sequences are MNHEY and SMNVEV (reference sequence). CDR3 DNA: TGTGCCAGCAGTTTAAGGAGAGGGAATGAGCAGTTCTTC. Protein sequence: CASSLRRGNEQFF.

Ten or more counts support this clonotype. The rearrangement uses TRBV5-1 and TRBJ2-1; 13 bases match TRBD2. Germline assignment: CDR1 SGHRS and CDR2 YFSETQ. The CDR3 consists of 14 residues. V trimming: 2 bases; J trimming: 9 bases; junction bases outside the gene matches: 2. The CDR3 nucleotides are TGCGCCAGCAGCTTCGGGACTAGCGGGATTGAGCAGTTCTTC. It yields the protein CASSFGTSGIEQFF.

This clonotype occurred a few times. The rearrangement joins TRBV5-1 to TRBJ2-1; 16 nucleotides line up with TRBD2. CDR1 and CDR2 from the germline V gene are SGHRS and YFSETQ. This CDR3 spans 16 amino acids. Unmatched junction bases numbered 6, after V lost 4 bases and J lost 8 bases. The CDR3 nucleotides are TGCGCCAGCAGCCCGGGACTAGCGGGAGGGCCGGATGAGCAGTTCTTC. It is translated as CASSPGLAGGPDEQFF.